This T cell receptor beta chain was obtained from a study of radiation and T cells in renal cell carcinoma. V lost 5 bases to trimming and J lost 3 bases, with 7 bases between them. The CDR3 consists of 12 residues. Germline lookup yields CDR1 MNHNY and CDR2 SVGAGI (reference sequence). Clones were read by immunoSEQ multiplex PCR, and TCRdb kept only the in-frame ones, dropping some. This table holds approximately 170,000 clones, approximately 90% found once. Details on this clone: As yet, its antigen is unknown.

Overall study findings and caveats: From baseline, blood top tumor clonotypes peaked at 2 weeks post-radiation. Pretreatment tumor biopsies were lacking, so baseline clonotypes are unknown.

Time point: blood 4 weeks post-SBRT, at nephrectomy. Treatment noted: 15 Gy SBRT to primary tumor, nephrectomy 4 weeks later. Nephrectomy followed 15 Gy stereotactic body radiation by 4 weeks. This sequence was found in a woman aged 50 to 65 with renal cell carcinoma. The source material was blood, sampled from a patient whose treatment included radiotherapy and nephrectomy. V is TRBV6-6 and J is TRBJ1-2; unclear D gene. CDR3 nucleotides: TGTGCCAGCAGTGTCCAAGACTATGGCTACACCTTC. Encoded protein: CASSVQDYGYTF.